One and the same sample provided the 4 T cell receptor beta chains below, sequenced in a study of response to subunit inactivated influenza vaccine. TCRdb reanalysed the RT-PCR reads using MiXCR and keeps one entry per CDR3 protein. The table lists around 600,000 distinct CDR3 sequences, approximately 10% of them singletons. The sample was also reused in another study, on T cells expressing NK-cell markers. This second study notes: Libraries used 5'RACE template switching adding universal primer site and UMIs.

The material sequenced was PBMCs from blood, taken on the day of vaccination. The receptor set was obtained from a man aged 45-65 years who received an inactivated influenza vaccine.

A few counts support this clonotype. The rearrangement links TRBV12-3 or TRBV12-4 to TRBJ1-5; the D gene is possibly TRBD1 (6 bases). V lost 6 bases to trimming and J lost 9 bases, with 18 bases between them. This CDR3 comprises 14 residues. CDR3 coding DNA: TGTGCCAGCAGCCAGGACTCCGGAGGGGGGCCCCAGCATTTT. This sequence encodes CASSQDSGGGPQHF.

This chain joins TRBV11-2 and TRBJ2-5; D is unclear. Germline lookup yields CDR1 SGHAT and CDR2 FQNNGV. The germline V and J ends were trimmed by 5 bases and 5 bases, with 18 bases remaining between them. This CDR3 spans 15 amino acids. CDR3: CASSARFSPWETQYF. The CDR3, as DNA: TGTGCCAGCAGCGCCCGTTTTAGCCCATGGGAGACCCAGTACTTC.

The sample holds a few counts of this clonotype. This chain links TRBV12-3 or TRBV12-4 with TRBJ1-6, with D possibly TRBD1 on 6 matching bases. The CDR3 extends over 17 amino acids. V dropped 3 bases and J dropped 8 bases, with 20 bases sitting between them. CDR3 DNA: TGTGCCAGCAGTTTGTCCTGGACAGCGAGGACTGATTCACCCCTCCACTTT. This sequence encodes CASSLSWTARTDSPLHF.

The CDR3 DNA reads TGTGCCAGCAGCCGATTCCAGGGGTCTCACGAGCAGTACTTC. Translated: CASSRFQGSHEQYF. This sequence joins TRBV14 and TRBJ2-7; tentative D call: TRBD1 (6 bases). Germline V gives CDR1 SGHDN, CDR2 FVKESK. This CDR3 has 14 amino acids. Trimming pared 4 bases from V and 5 bases from J, leaving 15 bases between. Full variable domain (remainder filled in from reference TRBV14 and TRBJ2-7): EAGVTQFPSHSVIEKGQTVTLRCDPISGHDNLYWYRRVMGKEIKFLLHFVKESKQDESGMPNNRFLAERTGGTYSTLKVQPAELEDSGVYFCASSRFQGSHEQYFGPGTRLTVT.